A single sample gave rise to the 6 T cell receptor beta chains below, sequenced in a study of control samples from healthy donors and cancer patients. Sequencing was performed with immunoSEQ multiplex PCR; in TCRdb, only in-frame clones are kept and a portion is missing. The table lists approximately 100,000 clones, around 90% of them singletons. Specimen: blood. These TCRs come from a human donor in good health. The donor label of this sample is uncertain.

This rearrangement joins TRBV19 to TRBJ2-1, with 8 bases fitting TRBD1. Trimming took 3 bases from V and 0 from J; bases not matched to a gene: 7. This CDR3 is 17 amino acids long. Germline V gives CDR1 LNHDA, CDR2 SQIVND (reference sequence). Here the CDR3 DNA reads TGTGCCAGTAGTATCAAAACAGGGGGAGCCTCCTACAATGAGCAGTTCTTC. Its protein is CASSIKTGGASYNEQFF.

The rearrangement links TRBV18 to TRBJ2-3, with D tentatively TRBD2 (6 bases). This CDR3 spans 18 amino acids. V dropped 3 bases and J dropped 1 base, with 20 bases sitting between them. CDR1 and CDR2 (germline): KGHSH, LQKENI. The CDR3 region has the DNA TGTGCCAGCTCACCGCCCGACCGACTAGTTATCGGCACAGATACGCAGTATTTT. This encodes CASSPPDRLVIGTDTQYF. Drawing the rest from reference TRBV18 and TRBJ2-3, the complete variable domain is NAGVMQNPRHLVRRRGQEARLRCSPMKGHSHVYWYRQLPEEGLKFMVYLQKENIIDESGMPKERFSAEFPKEGPSILRIQQVVRGDSAAYFCASSPPDRLVIGTDTQYFGPGTRLTVL.

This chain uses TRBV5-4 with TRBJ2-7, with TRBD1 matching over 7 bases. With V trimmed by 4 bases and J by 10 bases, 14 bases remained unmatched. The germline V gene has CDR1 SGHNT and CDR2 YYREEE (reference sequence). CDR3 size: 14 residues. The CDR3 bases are TGTGCCAGCAGCCCGGCCCCAGAACAGGGGCTACAGTACTTC. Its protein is CASSPAPEQGLQYF.

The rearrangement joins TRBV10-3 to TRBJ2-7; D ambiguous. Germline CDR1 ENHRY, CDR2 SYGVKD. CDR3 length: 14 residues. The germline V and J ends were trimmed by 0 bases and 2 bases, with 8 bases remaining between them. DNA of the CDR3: TGTGCCATCAGTGAGTCGGATGCCGCCTACGAGCAGTACTTC. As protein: CAISESDAAYEQYF.

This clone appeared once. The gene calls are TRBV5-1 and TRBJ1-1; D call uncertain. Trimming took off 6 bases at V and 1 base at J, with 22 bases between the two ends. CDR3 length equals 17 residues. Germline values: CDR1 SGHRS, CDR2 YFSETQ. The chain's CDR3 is CASTVRPGMDGNTEAFF. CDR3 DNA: TGCGCCAGCACAGTCCGACCTGGGATGGACGGGAACACTGAAGCTTTCTTT.

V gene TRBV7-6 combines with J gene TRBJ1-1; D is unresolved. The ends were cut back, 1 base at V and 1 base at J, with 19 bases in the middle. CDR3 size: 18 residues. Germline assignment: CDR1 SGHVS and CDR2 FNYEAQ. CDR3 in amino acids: CASSLDGLGGFGNTEAFF. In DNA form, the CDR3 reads TGTGCCAGCAGCTTAGACGGATTGGGAGGGTTCGGGAACACTGAAGCTTTCTTT.